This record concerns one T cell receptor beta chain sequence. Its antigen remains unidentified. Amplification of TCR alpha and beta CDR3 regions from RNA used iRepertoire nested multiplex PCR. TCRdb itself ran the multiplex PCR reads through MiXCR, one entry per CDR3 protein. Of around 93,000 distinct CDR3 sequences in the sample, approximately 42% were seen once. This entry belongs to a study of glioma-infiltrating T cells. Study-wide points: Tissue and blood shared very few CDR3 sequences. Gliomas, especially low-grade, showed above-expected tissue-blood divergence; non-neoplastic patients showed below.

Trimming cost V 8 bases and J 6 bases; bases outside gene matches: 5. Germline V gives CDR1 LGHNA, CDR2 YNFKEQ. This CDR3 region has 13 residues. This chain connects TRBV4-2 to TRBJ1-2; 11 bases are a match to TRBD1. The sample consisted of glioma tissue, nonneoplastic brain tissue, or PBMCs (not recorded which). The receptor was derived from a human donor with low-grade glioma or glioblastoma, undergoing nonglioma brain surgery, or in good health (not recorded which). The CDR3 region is CASWTGGGHGYTF. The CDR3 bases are TGTGCCAGCTGGACAGGGGGCGGGCATGGCTACACCTTC.